These 21 T cell receptor beta chains were all obtained from the same sample, sequenced in a study of blood T cell repertoires in COVID-19. The protocol was immunoSEQ multiplex PCR, while the TCRdb copy is restricted to in-frame clones and leaves out a portion. This table holds 400,000 to 550,000 clones, nearly 90% found once. Input material: PBMCs or T cells enriched from blood (not recorded which). The receptors originated from a young woman with acute COVID-19.

The chain joins TRBV5-1 to TRBJ2-2, with D perhaps TRBD1 (6 bases). Germline V gene sequence: CDR1 SGHRS, CDR2 YFSETQ. The ends were cut back, 4 bases at V and 6 bases at J, with 10 bases in the middle. This CDR3 is 13 amino acids long. CDR3 sequence reads: CASSPTGSGELFF. In nucleotides, the CDR3 is TGCGCCAGCAGCCCAACAGGGTCCGGGGAGCTGTTTTTT. The full variable domain, rest sourced from reference TRBV5-1 and TRBJ2-2, is KAGVTQTPRYLIKTRGQQVTLSCSPISGHRSVSWYQQTPGQGLQFLFEYFSETQRNKGNFPGRFSGRQFSNSRSEMNVSTLELGDSALYLCASSPTGSGELFFGEGSRLTVL.

The V call is TRBV7-2, the J call TRBJ2-3; 8 bases align to TRBD2. Germline lookup yields CDR1 SGHTA and CDR2 FQGNSA. This CDR3 is built from 17 residues. J gave up 0 bases and V 5 bases, and 10 bases lay outside the gene matches. The CDR3 DNA sequence: TGTGCCAGCAGCCCTCGCGCTAGCGGGTGGAGCACAGATACGCAGTATTTT. It translates to CASSPRASGWSTDTQYF.

This clone was detected only a few times. Other DNA sequences of this sample code for an identical CDR3. The chain combines TRBV11-3 with TRBJ1-1; perhaps TRBD1 as D (5 bases). CDR3 size: 13 residues. The germline V gene encodes CDR1 SGHNT and CDR2 YENEEA. V shed 3 bases and J shed 0 bases, with 5 bases lying between them. The CDR3 is CASSLGLNTEAFF. The CDR3 region has the DNA TGTGCCAGCAGCTTGGGGCTGAACACTGAAGCTTTCTTT.

This chain joins TRBV11-2 and TRBJ2-3; D call uncertain. V shed 0 bases and J shed 1 base, with 5 bases lying between them. The CDR3 runs 14 residues. Germline V gene lookup returns CDR1 SGHAT and CDR2 FQNNGV. The CDR3 spells CASSLDVRTDTQYF. The DNA of the CDR3 is TGTGCCAGCAGCTTAGACGTCCGCACAGATACGCAGTATTTT.

This rearrangement joins TRBV7-3 to TRBJ1-2; the match to TRBD1 covers 7 bases. Germline loops: CDR1 SGHTA, CDR2 FQGTGA. J lost 8 bases, V lost 1 base, and 10 bases had no gene match. CDR3 length: 15 residues. The CDR3 reads CASSLRGDRDGGYTF. DNA of the CDR3: TGTGCCAGCAGCTTAAGGGGCGACAGGGATGGGGGCTACACCTTC. The whole variable domain, remainder taken from reference TRBV7-3 and TRBJ1-2, is GAGVSQTPSNKVTEKGKYVELRCDPISGHTALYWYRQSLGQGPEFLIYFQGTGAADDSGLPNDRFFAVRPEGSVSTLKIQRTERGDSAVYLCASSLRGDRDGGYTFGSGTRLTVV.

The V gene is TRBV4-1, the J gene TRBJ2-1, with D maybe TRBD2 (6 bases). CDR1 and CDR2 (germline): MGHRA, YSYEKL. V was pared by 5 bases and J by 5 bases, with 19 bases between. The CDR3 consists of 16 residues. The CDR3 DNA reads TGCGCCAGCAGCACCGGGACTCCCCTTTTTCACAATGAGCAGTTCTTC. Protein: CASSTGTPLFHNEQFF.

The chain joins TRBV28 to TRBJ2-7, with 7 bases aligning to TRBD2. In germline, CDR1 is MDHEN, CDR2 SYDVKM. The CDR3 sequence is 13 residues long. The V and J ends lost 6 bases and 2 bases, in that order; junction bases with no gene match: 4. The CDR3 sequence: CASRYGTTYEQYF. CDR3 coding DNA: TGTGCCAGCAGATACGGGACTACCTACGAGCAGTACTTC.

Comments on this clone: The same CDR3 arises from other DNA sequences in this sample as well. The chain is built from TRBV12-3 or TRBV12-4 and TRBJ1-2, with no clear D. V was clipped by 3 bases and J by 8 bases, with 10 bases between them. The CDR3 length is 12 residues. The CDR3 DNA follows: TGTGCCAGCAGTTTGGCCCGGGGAGGCTACACCTTC. Translating it yields CASSLARGGYTF.

The J gene is TRBJ2-4, the V gene TRBV25-1; D might be TRBD1 (6 bases). The germline V gene encodes CDR1 MGHDK and CDR2 SYGVNS. Trimming cost V 2 bases and J 6 bases, with 14 bases left between them. CDR3 length equals 15 residues. CDR3 DNA sequence: TGTGCCAGCAGTGAAGGCCCGGGACATCTAAACATTCAGTACTTC. This gives the protein CASSEGPGHLNIQYF.

The chain has TRBV4-1 and TRBJ2-5; TRBD1 is a possible D gene (6 bases). The CDR3 consists of 15 residues. Germline CDR1 is MGHRA and CDR2 is YSYEKL. Deletions cut 5 bases from V and 4 bases from J, with 17 bases between. This CDR3 is CASSSGVTGSETQYF. The CDR3 bases are TGCGCCAGCAGCTCCGGGGTGACAGGCTCAGAGACCCAGTACTTC.

The V and J genes are TRBV27 and TRBJ1-1; unclear D gene. V lost 0 bases to trimming and J lost 1 base, with 9 bases between them. The CDR3 spans 15 residues. CDR1 and CDR2 (germline): MNHEY, SMNVEV (reference sequence). For the CDR3, the DNA is TGTGCCAGCAGTTTATCGAATTCCGGGAACACTGAAGCTTTCTTT. It yields the protein CASSLSNSGNTEAFF.

Notes on this clone: At one end, the junction sequence differs from germline, possibly due to a read error. The V and J genes are TRBV14 and TRBJ1-1, with TRBD1 as a possible D gene (5 bases). CDR1 is SGHDN, CDR2 FVKESK, per germline. CDR3 length: 15 residues. DNA of the CDR3: TGTGCCAGCAGCAAAGACAGAGTCCGGAGCCCTGAAGCTTTCTTT. It translates to CASSKDRVRSPEAFF. The full variable domain, rest sourced from reference TRBV14 and TRBJ1-1, is EAGVTQFPSHSVIEKGQTVTLRCDPISGHDNLYWYRRVMGKEIKFLLHFVKESKQDESGMPNNRFLAERTGGTYSTLKVQPAELEDSGVYFCASSKDRVRSPEAFFGQGTRLTVV.

This clone showed up just once. As DNA, the CDR3 is TGTGCCAGCAACCGGGACAGGGGGCAAAATTCACCCCTCCACTTT. It encodes CASNRDRGQNSPLHF. The chain couples TRBV2 to TRBJ1-6, with 12 bases identical to TRBD1. This CDR3 has 15 amino acids. Germline V gene lookup returns CDR1 SNHLY and CDR2 FYNNEI. Unmatched junction bases numbered 5, after V lost 7 bases and J lost 7 bases. Supplemented by reference TRBV2 and TRBJ1-6, the full variable domain reads EPEVTQTPSHQVTQMGQEVILRCVPISNHLYFYWYRQILGQKVEFLVSFYNNEISEKSEIFDDQFSVERPDGSNFTLKIRSTKLEDSAMYFCASNRDRGQNSPLHFGNGTRLTVT.

This chain links TRBV2 with TRBJ2-1; tentatively, D is TRBD1 (6 bases). Trimming took off 7 bases at V and 2 bases at J, with 9 bases between the two ends. This CDR3 spans 13 amino acids. Germline lookup yields CDR1 SNHLY and CDR2 FYNNEI. CDR3 amino acids: CASKQGTYNEQFF. Here the CDR3 DNA reads TGTGCCAGCAAACAGGGAACCTACAATGAGCAGTTCTTC.

The V gene is TRBV9, the J gene TRBJ2-1; 12 nucleotides line up with TRBD2. The germline V gene encodes CDR1 SGDLS and CDR2 YYNGEE. Trimming took 3 bases from V and 4 from J; bases not matched to a gene: 2. This CDR3 has 15 amino acids. The chain's CDR3 is CASSGLAGGYNEQFF. For the CDR3, the DNA is TGTGCCAGCAGCGGGCTAGCGGGAGGGTACAATGAGCAGTTCTTC.

The CDR3 is CASSPGQGVRDTQYF. The CDR3 DNA reads as TGTGCCAGCTCACCGGGACAGGGGGTTAGAGATACGCAGTATTTT. The chain joins TRBV18 to TRBJ2-3; 11 positions agree with TRBD1. V lost 3 bases, J lost 5 bases, and 4 bases stayed unmatched. The CDR3 totals 15 residues. The germline V gene has CDR1 KGHSH and CDR2 LQKENI.

The chain recombines TRBV10-3 with TRBJ1-5; 9 nucleotides agree with TRBD1. The CDR3 is 13 amino acids. J was trimmed by 4 bases and V by 10 bases; bases with no gene match: 5. Germline V lookup: CDR1 ENHRY, CDR2 SYGVKD. The CDR3 spells CANGQGRNQPQHF. The CDR3 DNA follows: TGTGCCAACGGACAGGGGCGAAATCAGCCCCAGCATTTT.

In its sample, this clone was seen once. V usage is TRBV5-6 and J usage is TRBJ1-5; 10 nucleotides line up with TRBD1. Germline assignment: CDR1 SGHDT and CDR2 YYEEEE. The V segment lost 7 bases and the J segment 7 bases; nucleotides outside the gene matches: 5. The CDR3 loop spans 13 amino acids. DNA for the CDR3: TGTGCCAGCTCCAGACAGGGGGCACAGCCCCAGCATTTT. Translated: CASSRQGAQPQHF.

The genes are TRBV6-6 and TRBJ2-7; 9 nucleotides agree with TRBD1. The germline V gene encodes CDR1 MNHNY and CDR2 SVGAGI (reference sequence). The CDR3 is made up of 14 amino acids. V lost 7 bases and J lost 2; bases outside the gene matches: 6. The CDR3 protein is CASNGGDRAYEQYF. Here the CDR3 DNA reads TGTGCCAGCAATGGGGGGGACAGGGCCTACGAGCAGTACTTC.

The sample holds one count of this clone. This specimen includes other DNA sequences encoding the same CDR3. The gene calls are TRBV29-1 and TRBJ2-7, with TRBD2 identical over 7 bases. This CDR3 is built from 11 residues. Germline V gene lookup returns CDR1 SQVTM and CDR2 ANQGSEA. J gave up 6 bases and V 3 bases, and 2 bases lay outside the gene matches. The DNA of the CDR3 is TGCAGCGTTGACGGCGGGGGCGAGCAGTACTTC. This codes for CSVDGGGEQYF.

This clone was detected a few times. The chain combines TRBV12-3 or TRBV12-4 with TRBJ1-1; no reliable D call. Trimming removed 5 bases from V and 5 bases from J, with 12 bases in between. This CDR3 comprises 13 residues. The CDR3 region is CASSLGVATEAFF. In DNA form, the CDR3 reads TGTGCCAGCAGTCTTGGGGTAGCGACTGAAGCTTTCTTT.